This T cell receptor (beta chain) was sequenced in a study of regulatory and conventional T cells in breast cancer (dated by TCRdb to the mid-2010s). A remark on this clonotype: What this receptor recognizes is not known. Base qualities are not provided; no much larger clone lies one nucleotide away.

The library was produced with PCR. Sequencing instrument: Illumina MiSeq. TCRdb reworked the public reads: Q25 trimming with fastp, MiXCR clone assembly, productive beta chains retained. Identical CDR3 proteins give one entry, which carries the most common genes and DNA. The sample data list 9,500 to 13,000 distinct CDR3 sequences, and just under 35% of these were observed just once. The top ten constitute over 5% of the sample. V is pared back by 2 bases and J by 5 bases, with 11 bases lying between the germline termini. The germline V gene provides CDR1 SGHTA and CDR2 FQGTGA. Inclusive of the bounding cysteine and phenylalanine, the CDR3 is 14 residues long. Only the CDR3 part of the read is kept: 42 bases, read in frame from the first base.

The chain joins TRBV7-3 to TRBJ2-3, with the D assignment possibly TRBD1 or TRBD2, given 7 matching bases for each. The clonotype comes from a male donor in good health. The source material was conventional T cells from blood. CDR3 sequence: CASSLGRGRDTQYF. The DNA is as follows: TGTGCCAGCAGCTTAGGGAGGGGGCGAGATACGCAGTATTTT. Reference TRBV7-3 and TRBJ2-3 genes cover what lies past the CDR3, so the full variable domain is GAGVSQTPSNKVTEKGKYVELRCDPISGHTALYWYRQSLGQGPEFLIYFQGTGAADDSGLPNDRFFAVRPEGSVSTLKIQRTERGDSAVYLCASSLGRGRDTQYFGPGTRLTVL.